This TCR beta chain was recovered during a study of blood T cells in healthy people across ages. It was with a sample-barcoded 5' primer and a J-beta primer mix that a second PCR of roughly 6 to 12 cycles was run. A tag from a template-switch adaptor with 12 random nucleotides marked each cDNA molecule. TCRdb used MiXCR to reprocess the 5' RACE reads, holding one entry per CDR3 protein. Altogether some 550,000 distinct CDR3 sequences are present, around half being singletons, with the ten largest covering around 23%. The CDR3 extends over 14 amino acids. The V and J ends lost 3 bases and 8 bases respectively, with 19 bases between them. CDR1 SQVTM and CDR2 ANQGSEA come from the germline V gene.

The clonotype comes from an elderly man in good health. This chain uses TRBV29-1 with TRBJ1-2; weak D call: TRBD1 (6 bases). Sequenced sample: blood. The CDR3 sequence: CSVDLSGTSLGYTF. The DNA of the CDR3 is TGCAGCGTTGACCTATCAGGGACATCACTCGGCTACACCTTC.